A single sample gave rise to the 30 T cell receptor beta chains below, sequenced in a study of blood T cell repertoires in COVID-19. Data came from immunoSEQ multiplex PCR; TCRdb stores just in-frame clones and leaves some out. The data contain about 190,000 clones, approximately 78% of them singletons. The sample comprised peripheral blood. Receptor source: a woman at least 80 years old with active or convalescent COVID-19.

This rearrangement joins TRBV21-1 to TRBJ1-3. TRBV21-1 is shown as a pseudogene. This CDR3 contains 15 residues. CDR3 protein: CASSPKEGVGNTIYF. For the CDR3, the DNA is TGTGCCAGCAGCCCCAAGGAGGGTGTGGGAAACACCATATATTTT.

The rearrangement links TRBV28 to TRBJ2-7; the match to TRBD1 covers 9 bases. V was pared by 4 bases and J by 3 bases, with 7 bases of the junction left unmatched. The germline gives CDR1 MDHEN, CDR2 SYDVKM. The CDR3 runs to 15 residues. The CDR3 DNA is TGTGCCAGCAGTTCGGCCGGGACAGGGAGCTACGAGCAGTACTTC. Its translation is CASSSAGTGSYEQYF.

V usage is TRBV28 and J usage is TRBJ1-1, with TRBD1 identical over 7 bases. V was pared by 4 bases and J by 7 bases, with 3 bases of the junction left unmatched. The V gene's germline CDR1 is MDHEN and CDR2 SYDVKM. The CDR3 has 12 residues. CDR3 amino acids: CASSSYRGEAFF. The CDR3 DNA is TGTGCCAGCAGTTCGTACAGGGGTGAAGCTTTCTTT.

The J gene is TRBJ1-1, the V gene TRBV5-1; 7 nucleotides match TRBD1. Germline-derived CDR1 and CDR2 are SGHRS and YFSETQ. This CDR3 has 14 residues. Losses at the gene ends were 0 bases for V and 7 bases for J; bases not matched to a gene: 6. CDR3 loop: CASSLEGARDEAFF. DNA for the CDR3: TGCGCCAGCAGCTTGGAGGGGGCGAGGGATGAAGCTTTCTTT.

This chain joins TRBV30 and TRBJ1-5, with D tentatively TRBD1 (5 bases). V lost 5 bases and J lost 5, with 16 bases in between. This CDR3 comprises 14 residues. Germline CDR1 is GTSNPN and CDR2 is SVGIG (reference sequence). The CDR3 sequence: CAWRGPRRDQPQHF. CDR3 bases: TGTGCCTGGCGGGGACCCAGGAGGGATCAGCCCCAGCATTTT.

The chain uses TRBV5-1 and TRBJ1-3; D is uncertain. Trimming removed 7 bases from V and 0 bases from J, with 17 bases in between. This CDR3 spans 16 amino acids. Germline assignment: CDR1 SGHRS and CDR2 YFSETQ. CDR3 sequence (DNA): TGCGCCAGCGCGACAACCGGGGTAGGCTCTGGAAACACCATATATTTT. Translated, it gives CASATTGVGSGNTIYF.

The gene calls are TRBV29-1 and TRBJ2-2, with 9 bases fitting TRBD2. Germline CDR1 and CDR2: SQVTM and ANQGSEA. This CDR3 is built from 13 residues. V lost 6 bases and J lost 8; bases outside the gene matches: 7. CDR3 DNA sequence: TGCAGCGTACAGCGGGGGGTGCTTGGGGAGCTGTTTTTT. Translation: CSVQRGVLGELFF.

CDR3 nucleotide sequence: TGTGCCAGCGGACAGGGGTCTGCTTCGGGCTACACCTTC. This sequence encodes CASGQGSASGYTF. This chain uses TRBV6-5 with TRBJ1-2; 9 nucleotides align to TRBD1. Germline-derived CDR1 and CDR2 are MNHEY and SVGAGI. The CDR3 runs to 13 residues. Trimming took 8 bases from V and 8 from J; bases not matched to a gene: 9.

V gene TRBV2 combines with J gene TRBJ2-7; TRBD1 aligns across 9 bases. Losses at the gene ends were 8 bases for V and 6 bases for J; bases not matched to a gene: 11. The CDR3 consists of 14 residues. Germline V gene sequence: CDR1 SNHLY, CDR2 FYNNEI. The CDR3 DNA reads as TGTGCCAGCGGACGCCTGGGACAGGGAACCGAGCAGTACTTC. Its translation: CASGRLGQGTEQYF.

The chain has TRBV12-3 or TRBV12-4 and TRBJ1-1; tentative D call: TRBD1 (6 bases). V dropped 4 bases and J dropped 8 bases, with 14 bases sitting between them. This CDR3 comprises 13 residues. The CDR3 region is CASSSDRSQEAFF. The CDR3 bases are TGTGCCAGCAGTTCCGACAGGTCTCAAGAAGCTTTCTTT.

The genes are TRBV27 and TRBJ1-2; weak D call: TRBD1 (5 bases). The germline V and J ends were trimmed by 2 bases and 2 bases, with 15 bases remaining between them. The CDR3 covers 16 residues. Germline CDR1 reads MNHEY; CDR2 reads SMNVEV (reference sequence). The chain's CDR3 is CASSLGGGAANYGYTF. CDR3 coding DNA: TGTGCCAGCAGTTTAGGGGGAGGGGCTGCCAACTATGGCTACACCTTC.

The chain carries TRBV2 and TRBJ2-6, with 7 bases matching TRBD2. Germline trimming cut 5 bases from V and 2 bases from J; bases unmatched to any gene: 3. The CDR3 has 15 amino acids. In germline, CDR1 is SNHLY, CDR2 FYNNEI. The CDR3 spells CASSRRGTGANVLTF. The DNA for the CDR3 is TGTGCCAGCAGTAGGCGGGGGACTGGGGCCAACGTCCTGACTTTC.

This chain connects TRBV23-1 to TRBJ1-6; D is uncertain. TRBV23-1 is given ORF status, its function remaining uncertain. V was shortened by 0 bases and J by 2 bases, with 8 bases between the two germline ends. The CDR3 totals 16 residues. CDR3 in amino acids: CASSQSSRTYNSPLHF. In DNA form, the CDR3 reads TGCGCCAGCAGTCAATCCAGCAGGACCTATAATTCACCCCTCCACTTT.

V gene TRBV6-1 combines with J gene TRBJ1-1; D may be TRBD1 (6 bases). Germline V CDR1 and CDR2: MNHNS, SASEGT. V dropped 3 bases and J dropped 1 base, with 6 bases sitting between them. The CDR3 has 13 residues. CDR3 nucleotides: TGTGCCAGCAGTGAGGGGGCGAACACTGAAGCTTTCTTT. Translating gives CASSEGANTEAFF.

This chain uses TRBV20-1 with TRBJ2-2; D remains unclear. This CDR3 has 14 amino acids. Deletions cut 3 bases from V and 6 bases from J, with 14 bases between. Germline V gene data show CDR1 as DFQATT and CDR2 as SNEGSKA (reference sequence). The chain's CDR3 is CSASRSPEPGELFF. The CDR3, as DNA: TGCAGTGCTAGTCGAAGCCCCGAGCCCGGGGAGCTGTTTTTT.

V usage is TRBV27 and J usage is TRBJ1-2; D might be TRBD1 (5 bases). Germline loops: CDR1 MNHEY, CDR2 SMNVEV (reference sequence). The V end was cut by 7 bases, the J end by 4 bases, with 16 bases between. The CDR3 loop spans 14 amino acids. The CDR3 DNA sequence: TGTGCCAGCACTCCAGCGGGACGCCGCTATGGCTACACCTTC. Amino acids: CASTPAGRRYGYTF.

This clone was counted between two and nine times. The V gene is TRBV5-1, the J gene TRBJ1-2; 8 positions agree with TRBD1. The V segment lost 2 bases and the J segment 8 bases; nucleotides outside the gene matches: 8. CDR1 and CDR2 from the germline V gene are SGHRS and YFSETQ. CDR3 length: 14 amino acids. Here the CDR3 DNA reads TGCGCCAGCAGCTTCGTTCAGGGGGCGTCGGGCTACACCTTC. This sequence encodes CASSFVQGASGYTF.

The chain combines TRBV6-5 with TRBJ2-3; D is possibly TRBD2 (6 bases). Germline CDR1 and CDR2: MNHEY and SVGAGI. The CDR3 runs to 13 residues. V dropped 6 bases and J dropped 5 bases, with 12 bases sitting between them. The CDR3 bases are TGTGCCAGCAGACCTCAGGGAGGAGATACGCAGTATTTT. Translation: CASRPQGGDTQYF.

The J gene is TRBJ2-7, the V gene TRBV30; TRBD2 matches at 8 bases. With V trimmed by 2 bases and J by 8 bases, 8 bases remained unmatched. The CDR3 consists of 13 residues. Germline CDR1 and CDR2: GTSNPN and SVGIG (reference sequence). The CDR3 bases are TGTGCCTGGAGTAGCGGGGGACCCATCCAGCAGTACTTC. Its translation is CAWSSGGPIQQYF.

This sequence joins TRBV7-9 and TRBJ1-5; no clear D. V lost 3 bases and J 0 bases, leaving 6 bases between the germline ends. The CDR3 has 14 residues. Germline V gene lookup returns CDR1 SEHNR and CDR2 FQNEAQ (reference sequence). The CDR3 DNA reads as TGTGCCAGCAGCTTCAGCGATAGCAATCAGCCCCAGCATTTT. This codes for CASSFSDSNQPQHF.

In this sample, this clone turned up a few times. V is TRBV2 and J is TRBJ1-2, with 10 bases fitting TRBD1. This CDR3 spans 15 amino acids. Germline CDR1 reads SNHLY; CDR2 reads FYNNEI. J was trimmed by 4 bases and V by 3 bases; bases with no gene match: 5. As DNA, the CDR3 is TGTGCCAGCAGTGAGACAGGGGGCAGGCTCTATGGCTACACCTTC. Protein: CASSETGGRLYGYTF.

The chain combines TRBV7-2 with TRBJ2-1, with 11 positions matching TRBD2. From germline, CDR1 is SGHTA and CDR2 FQGNSA. The CDR3 contains 16 residues. V lost 0 bases and J lost 3; bases outside the gene matches: 1. CDR3 sequence reads: CASSLASGGVYNEQFF. As DNA, the CDR3 is TGTGCCAGCAGCTTAGCTAGCGGGGGGGTCTACAATGAGCAGTTCTTC.

The chain is built from TRBV5-1 and TRBJ2-3; D gene unclear. The V gene's germline CDR1 is SGHRS and CDR2 YFSETQ. Between the trimmed V and J ends, which lost 0 bases and 5 bases, there was a span of 7 bases. CDR3 length: 13 amino acids. CDR3 in DNA: TGCGCCAGCAGCTTGGACAACCTAGATACGCAGTATTTT. This sequence encodes CASSLDNLDTQYF.

The rearrangement links TRBV14 to TRBJ1-2; 7 positions match TRBD1. J gave up 0 bases and V 5 bases, and 6 bases lay outside the gene matches. Per the germline V gene, CDR1 is SGHDN and CDR2 is FVKESK. The CDR3 spans 15 residues. Here the CDR3 reads CASSSWDSSNYGYTF. Here the CDR3 DNA reads TGTGCCAGCAGCTCCTGGGACAGCTCTAACTATGGCTACACCTTC.

This rearrangement joins TRBV2 to TRBJ1-6; 7 nucleotides align to TRBD1. The germline CDR1 and CDR2 sequences are SNHLY and FYNNEI. Trimming took 5 bases from V and 0 from J; bases not matched to a gene: 4. There are 16 residues in the CDR3. CDR3 protein: CASSWDSSSYNSPLHF. For the CDR3, the DNA is TGTGCCAGCAGTTGGGACAGTAGCTCCTATAATTCACCCCTCCACTTT.

The chain combines TRBV19 with TRBJ2-3, with 9 positions matching TRBD2. This CDR3 spans 17 amino acids. Losses at the gene ends were 3 bases for V and 4 bases for J; bases not matched to a gene: 11. Germline V CDR1 and CDR2: LNHDA, SQIVND (reference sequence). Written as DNA, the CDR3 is TGTGCCAGTAGTATCCGCGGGGGGGGCCGCGGGGCAGATACGCAGTATTTT. The encoded protein is CASSIRGGGRGADTQYF.

This clone was observed a single time. The rearrangement links TRBV27 to TRBJ1-4, with 7 bases that match TRBD1. CDR3 length: 13 residues. Germline-derived CDR1 and CDR2 are MNHEY and SMNVEV (reference sequence). J gave up 5 bases and V 7 bases, and 4 bases lay outside the gene matches. As DNA, the CDR3 is TGTGCCAGCACCGGGACAGCGAATGAAAAACTGTTTTTT. Translating gives CASTGTANEKLFF.

This sequence joins TRBV9 and TRBJ1-2; D is undetermined. The V gene's germline CDR1 is SGDLS and CDR2 YYNGEE. The CDR3 runs to 13 residues. The V end lost 3 bases, the J end lost 4 bases, and 10 bases lay between the germline ends. CDR3 DNA: TGTGCCAGCAGCGCGACCCGGGGCTATGGCTACACCTTC. Its protein product is CASSATRGYGYTF.

J is TRBJ2-7 and V is TRBV28, with D perhaps matching TRBD1 (7 bases). The CDR3 spans 15 residues. Germline loops: CDR1 MDHEN, CDR2 SYDVKM. Between the trimmed V and J ends, which lost 8 bases and 2 bases, there was a span of 19 bases. The DNA of the CDR3 is TGTGCCAGCTGGAGGGCCGACAGGGCGGCCTACGAGCAGTACTTC. As protein: CASWRADRAAYEQYF. The full variable domain, rest sourced from reference TRBV28 and TRBJ2-7, is DVKVTQSSRYLVKRTGEKVFLECVQDMDHENMFWYRQDPGLGLRLIYFSYDVKMKEKGDIPEGYSVSREKKERFSLILESASTNQTSMYLCASWRADRAAYEQYFGPGTRLTVT.

This chain uses TRBV5-1 with TRBJ1-1; no definite D call. V lost 1 base to trimming and J lost 8 bases, with 18 bases between them. The CDR3 extends over 15 amino acids. Per the germline V gene, CDR1 is SGHRS and CDR2 is YFSETQ. The CDR3 reads CASSLSGQDLSEAFF. CDR3 sequence (DNA): TGCGCCAGCAGCTTGAGCGGTCAGGATCTTTCAGAAGCTTTCTTT. Full variable domain (outside the CDR3, taken from reference TRBV5-1 and TRBJ1-1): KAGVTQTPRYLIKTRGQQVTLSCSPISGHRSVSWYQQTPGQGLQFLFEYFSETQRNKGNFPGRFSGRQFSNSRSEMNVSTLELGDSALYLCASSLSGQDLSEAFFGQGTRLTVV.